This T cell receptor beta chain was sequenced during a study of T cell repertoires in aging, cancer and after chemotherapy. TRB rearrangements spanning V, D and J were amplified using mixed TRB-A/B primers. Via MiXCR, TCRdb re-called the multiplex PCR reads, giving one row per CDR3 protein. The sample has 9,500 to 15,000 distinct CDR3 sequences, about 31% seen once. Amplification of TCR beta used genomic DNA extracted from peripheral blood. This clonotype has only a few counts. The sample was blood. The clonotype was recovered from a human donor in good health. The donor label of this sample is uncertain.

CDR3 bases: TGTGCCAGCAGTTACAACGCAGGGGGCGAAAAACTGTTTTTT. It yields the protein CASSYNAGGEKLFF. V gene TRBV6-5 combines with J gene TRBJ1-4; 8 bases fit TRBD1. Looked up from germline, CDR1 is MNHEY and CDR2 is SVGAGI. The CDR3 extends over 14 amino acids. The V and J ends lost 2 bases and 8 bases, in that order; junction bases with no gene match: 4.